One and the same sample provided the 25 T cell receptor beta chains below, sequenced in a study of blood T cells in healthy people across ages. A second PCR, run for about 6 to 11 cycles, used a sample-barcoded 5' primer plus a J-beta primer mix. TCRdb reprocessed the 5' RACE reads with MiXCR, giving one entry per CDR3 protein. The data contain 1,500,000 or so distinct CDR3 sequences, under 55% of them singletons. Material: blood. The receptors shown here come from a woman under 30 in good health.

The V gene is TRBV25-1, the J gene TRBJ1-5; D not resolved. Germline CDR1 is MGHDK and CDR2 is SYGVNS. The CDR3 is 14 amino acids. V lost 2 bases and J lost 3, with 8 bases in between. The CDR3 DNA sequence: TGTGCCAGCAGTGAACCCGGCCACAATCAGCCCCAGCATTTT. Translated: CASSEPGHNQPQHF.

The rearrangement joins TRBV25-1 to TRBJ2-3; 9 nucleotides align to TRBD2. Trimming took 1 base from V and 4 from J; bases not matched to a gene: 3. The CDR3 length is 15 residues. The germline gives CDR1 MGHDK, CDR2 SYGVNS. CDR3 DNA sequence: TGTGCCAGCAGTGAATCGCGGGGGGGCGCAGATACGCAGTATTTT. Translated, it gives CASSESRGGADTQYF.

About this clonotype: Just one base apart from a much larger clone, this may be a read error. V gene TRBV3-1 combines with J gene TRBJ1-2; D call uncertain. The CDR3 is 12 residues long. Trimming pared 9 bases from V and 10 bases from J, leaving 18 bases between. The germline CDR1 and CDR2 sequences are LGHDT and YNNKEL (reference sequence). The CDR3 DNA sequence: TGTGCCAGGGAGGGAACCCTGAGGGCCTACACCTTC. As protein: CAREGTLRAYTF. Full variable domain (outside the CDR3, taken from reference TRBV3-1 and TRBJ1-2): DTAVSQTPKYLVTQMGNDKSIKCEQNLGHDTMYWYKQDSKKFLKIMFSYNNKELIINETVPNRFSPKSPDKAHLNLHINSLELGDSAVYFCAREGTLRAYTFGSGTRLTVV.

V is TRBV20-1 and J is TRBJ2-1; the match to TRBD1 covers 8 bases. CDR3 length equals 15 residues. Germline V lookup: CDR1 DFQATT, CDR2 SNEGSKA (reference sequence). V shed 0 bases and J 10 bases; nucleotides not matched to a gene: 11. CDR3 DNA: TGCAGTGCTAGAGAGCAGAGAACGGACAGGGACGAGCAGTTCTTC. Its translation is CSAREQRTDRDEQFF.

The chain carries TRBV5-1 and TRBJ2-1, with D possibly being TRBD2 (5 bases). The CDR3 runs to 14 residues. With 3 bases removed from V and 12 bases from J, the gap between germline ends came to 19 bases. The germline gives CDR1 SGHRS, CDR2 YFSETQ. The CDR3 nucleotides read TGCGCCAGCAGCTCGGGCTTCGAGAGGGAGCGGCAGTTCTTC. Its protein is CASSSGFERERQFF.

CDR3 nucleotide sequence: TGCAGTGCTAGCAGTAGCAGGACCTACAATGAGCAGTTCTTC. It is translated as CSASSSRTYNEQFF. The V gene is TRBV20-1, the J gene TRBJ2-1; the D is unclear. V shed 3 bases and J shed 2 bases, with 11 bases lying between them. The CDR3 runs to 14 residues. CDR1 is DFQATT and CDR2 is SNEGSKA in the germline V gene (reference sequence).

This clonotype occurred a few times. The rearrangement joins TRBV4-1 to TRBJ2-5, with D perhaps TRBD2 (6 bases). The length of the CDR3 is 16 residues. Trimming took 1 base from V and 4 from J, leaving 16 bases between them. Germline V lookup: CDR1 MGHRA, CDR2 YSYEKL. The CDR3 spells CASSQVGLAARETQYF. CDR3 coding DNA: TGCGCCAGCAGCCAAGTGGGGTTAGCGGCCAGAGAGACCCAGTACTTC.

V gene TRBV25-1 combines with J gene TRBJ2-1; 7 nucleotides align to TRBD1. Germline V lookup: CDR1 MGHDK, CDR2 SYGVNS. The CDR3 totals 14 residues. V was clipped by 1 base and J by 7 bases; unmatched bases: 4. This CDR3 reads CASSEFTGANEQFF. CDR3 DNA sequence: TGTGCCAGCAGTGAATTCACAGGGGCAAATGAGCAGTTCTTC.

The rearrangement links TRBV29-1 to TRBJ2-1; D is uncertain. Germline V lookup: CDR1 SQVTM, CDR2 ANQGSEA. The CDR3 is 14 amino acids. Trimming cost V 3 bases and J 8 bases, with 17 bases left between them. The CDR3 nucleotides read TGCAGCGTTGATCTGACCGCCCTGAGGTATGAGCAGTTCTTC. Its protein is CSVDLTALRYEQFF.

This sequence joins TRBV7-9 and TRBJ2-3; weak D call: TRBD1 (5 bases). Germline V lookup: CDR1 SEHNR, CDR2 FQNEAQ (reference sequence). Trimming stripped 2 bases from V and 1 base from J, with 13 bases between. This CDR3 comprises 16 residues. CDR3 DNA sequence: TGTGCCAGCAGCTTAACCCCGCAGGGTTGCACAGATACGCAGTATTTT. Its translation is CASSLTPQGCTDTQYF.

This clonotype has just a few counts. The DNA is omitted, as the CDR3 cannot be located on it reliably, and the CDR3 follows TCRdb's listing. V is TRBV27 and J is TRBJ1-1; TRBD1, the table's D call, lacks a check against the DNA. The CDR3 numbers 15 amino acids, ends counted. CDR1 is MNHEY, CDR2 SMNVEV, per germline (reference sequence). The CDR3 protein is CASSSSWGRNTEAFF.

This chain joins TRBV12-3 or TRBV12-4 and TRBJ2-1; 10 positions agree with TRBD2. This CDR3 comprises 16 residues. V gave up 8 bases and J gave up 3 bases; unmatched junction bases: 10. Written as DNA, the CDR3 is TGTGCCAGCGGGGGAGGGGGGACTAGCGACTACAATGAGCAGTTCTTC. Translating it yields CASGGGGTSDYNEQFF.

This clonotype was observed a single time. The J gene is TRBJ2-1, the V gene TRBV20-1; D might be TRBD2 (5 bases). V lost 1 base and J 4 bases, leaving 14 bases between the germline ends. This CDR3 contains 15 residues. CDR1 DFQATT and CDR2 SNEGSKA come from the germline V gene (reference sequence). CDR3 nucleotide sequence: TGCAGTGCTAGAGCTCCAGCGGAACCTTACAATGAGCAGTTCTTC. Translating gives CSARAPAEPYNEQFF.

This clonotype appeared a few times. This chain links TRBV4-2 with TRBJ1-4; 11 nucleotides align to TRBD1. The CDR3 is made up of 15 amino acids. After removal of 3 bases from V and 7 bases from J, the junction contained 4 bases not matched to a gene. Per the germline V gene, CDR1 is LGHNA and CDR2 is YNFKEQ. The DNA of the CDR3 is TGTGCCAGCAGCCAGGGGACAGGGGGGAGTGAAAAACTGTTTTTT. Encoded protein: CASSQGTGGSEKLFF.

The chain recombines TRBV6-6 with TRBJ2-1; D is undetermined. CDR1 is MNHNY and CDR2 is SVGAGI in the germline V gene (reference sequence). The CDR3 loop spans 13 amino acids. V shed 3 bases and J shed 4 bases, with 7 bases lying between them. CDR3 nucleotide sequence: TGTGCCAGCAGTTATCCTCCTTACAATGAGCAGTTCTTC. Amino acids: CASSYPPYNEQFF.

This clonotype turned up a few times. V is TRBV12-3 or TRBV12-4 and J is TRBJ2-3; TRBD1 matches at 9 bases. The V and J ends lost 7 bases and 11 bases, in that order; junction bases with no gene match: 13. There are 14 residues in the CDR3. The CDR3 spells CASTPGQGTYRQYF. DNA for the CDR3: TGTGCCAGCACCCCTGGACAGGGGACTTATAGGCAGTATTTT.

This clonotype occurred a few times. The chain recombines TRBV5-1 with TRBJ1-2; D gene ambiguous. The CDR3 runs 14 residues. Trimming took off 3 bases at V and 4 bases at J, with 13 bases between the two ends. Germline values: CDR1 SGHRS, CDR2 YFSETQ. In nucleotides, the CDR3 is TGCGCCAGCAGCTCGGGAAGCGGATTCTATGGCTACACCTTC. Its protein product is CASSSGSGFYGYTF.

This clonotype came up a few times. The rearrangement links TRBV9 to TRBJ2-5; tentatively, D is TRBD2 (5 bases). This CDR3 contains 14 residues. The V and J ends lost 4 bases and 8 bases respectively, with 18 bases between them. The germline V gene encodes CDR1 SGDLS and CDR2 YYNGEE. The CDR3 here is CASSPLSVGRTQYF. Here the CDR3 DNA reads TGTGCCAGCAGCCCCCTAAGCGTGGGGAGAACCCAGTACTTC.

In its sample, this clonotype was seen a few times. The chain uses TRBV14 and TRBJ2-3, with D unresolved. Trimming removed 4 bases from V and 6 bases from J, with 11 bases in between. The CDR3 sequence is 13 residues long. Germline V gene data show CDR1 as SGHDN and CDR2 as FVKESK. The CDR3 coding sequence is TGTGCCAGCAGCCCGTCATCTCGGGATACGCAGTATTTT. Amino acids: CASSPSSRDTQYF.

This clonotype is a singleton in its sample. The chain couples TRBV20-1 to TRBJ2-5, with D possibly TRBD2 on 6 matching bases. The J call may be mistaken, given a closer DNA end match to TRBJ2-7. The length of the CDR3 is 15 residues. In germline, CDR1 is DFQATT, CDR2 SNEGSKA (reference sequence). The CDR3 reads CSVLKPGTPKYEQYF. The CDR3 DNA reads TGCAGTGTACTTAAACCAGGGACTCCCAAATACGAGCAGTACTTC.

This clonotype was counted many times. This chain connects TRBV6-5 to TRBJ1-5, with 9 bases that match TRBD1. The germline CDR1 and CDR2 sequences are MNHEY and SVGAGI. V was clipped by 6 bases and J by 4 bases; unmatched bases: 4. The CDR3 has 14 residues. CDR3 loop: CASRAGTGNQPQHF. CDR3 nucleotides: TGTGCCAGCAGGGCCGGGACAGGGAATCAGCCCCAGCATTTT.

The chain joins TRBV20-1 to TRBJ2-5; 8 nucleotides match TRBD2. The trim removed 3 bases at V and 4 bases at J, leaving 10 bases unmatched. Germline assignment: CDR1 DFQATT and CDR2 SNEGSKA (reference sequence). This CDR3 is built from 15 residues. The CDR3 sequence is CSASIFAGGAETQYF. CDR3 sequence (DNA): TGCAGTGCTAGTATTTTCGCGGGGGGAGCAGAGACCCAGTACTTC.

This clonotype occurred a few times. A junction end diverges from the germline sequence, so it may reflect a read error. The V gene is TRBV4-3, the J gene TRBJ1-1; D ambiguous. CDR3 length: 13 amino acids. From germline, CDR1 is LGHNA and CDR2 YSLEER. The CDR3 loop is CASSQAQNTEAFF. In nucleotides, the CDR3 is TGCGCCAGCAGTCAAGCACAGAACACTGAAGCTTTCTTT.

The rearrangement uses TRBV28 and TRBJ1-6; D remains ambiguous. Per the germline V gene, CDR1 is MDHEN and CDR2 is SYDVKM. V lost 5 bases to trimming and J lost 4 bases, with 18 bases between them. CDR3 length: 17 amino acids. The CDR3: CASSKRTIRGYNSPLHF. The DNA of the CDR3 is TGTGCCAGCAGTAAAAGGACGATTCGGGGTTATAATTCACCCCTCCACTTT.

V and J are TRBV7-2 and TRBJ1-1, with a possible D match to TRBD1 (5 bases). The CDR3 extends over 14 amino acids. CDR1 is SGHTA and CDR2 is FQGNSA in the germline V gene. Between the trimmed V and J ends, which lost 3 bases and 3 bases, there was a span of 11 bases. The CDR3 loop is CASSFGGGYTEAFF. In DNA, the CDR3 is TGTGCCAGCAGCTTCGGGGGAGGGTACACTGAAGCTTTCTTT.